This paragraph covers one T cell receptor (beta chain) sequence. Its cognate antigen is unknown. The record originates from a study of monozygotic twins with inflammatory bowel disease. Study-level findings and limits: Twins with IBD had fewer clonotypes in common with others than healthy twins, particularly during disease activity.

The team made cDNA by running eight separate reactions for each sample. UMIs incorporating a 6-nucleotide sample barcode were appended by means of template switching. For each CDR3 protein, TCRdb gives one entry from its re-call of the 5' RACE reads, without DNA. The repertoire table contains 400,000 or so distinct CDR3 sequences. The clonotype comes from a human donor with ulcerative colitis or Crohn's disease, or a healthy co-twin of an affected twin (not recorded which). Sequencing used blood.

The CDR3 reads CASSLGPKPTDTQYF. The rearrangement joins TRBV27 to TRBJ2-3; there is no DNA to check the TCRdb D call of TRBD2. CDR3 length: 15 residues. CDR1 is MNHEY, CDR2 SMNVEV, per germline (reference sequence).